Given below is one T cell receptor beta chain in context. Its cognate antigen is unknown. Here the CDR3 omits its conserved ending phenylalanine or tryptophan, so a read error is the likely source. Unsorted whole blood served as the source of blood RNA, and germline DNA was extracted as well. From around 530 ng of total RNA, TCR beta-specific cDNA was reverse-transcribed using a constant-region primer. Libraries of TCR beta came from three nested multiplex PCR rounds with slightly modified ARM-PCR. The opening two PCR rounds, about 11 cycles each, paired TRBV1-TRBV30 forward primers with a C-beta reverse primer. A single record per CDR3 protein comes from TCRdb applying MiXCR to the multiplex PCR reads. Among about 330,000 distinct CDR3 sequences listed, 65% were seen once. The data derive from a study of tumor-infiltrating lymphocytes in primary liver carcinoma. Study outcomes and limitations: Tumor-adjacent and tumor-blood pairs shared a smaller degree of overlap than tumor region pairs.

This CDR3 comprises 18 residues. Germline CDR1 is SGHAT and CDR2 is FQNNGV. V gave up 1 base and J gave up 5 bases; unmatched junction bases: 7. Sequenced material: peripheral blood. The chain recombines TRBV11-2 with TRBJ2-5; 16 bases are a match to TRBD2. This receptor was identified in a man in his forties with primary liver carcinoma and hepatitis B virus infection. CDR3 sequence: CASSLAMGLAGGEETQYC. CDR3 nucleotides: TGTGCCAGCAGCTTAGCGATGGGACTAGCGGGAGGGGAGGAGACCCAGTACTGC.